This T cell receptor beta chain is from a study of spatial heterogeneity in lung cancer. The CDR3 length is 14 residues. The V gene's germline CDR1 is SGDLS and CDR2 YYNGEE. The ends were cut back, 4 bases at V and 3 bases at J, with 10 bases in the middle. Every TCR cDNA molecule carried a tag that served as a unique molecular identifier. MiXCR, run by TCRdb on the 5' RACE reads, gives a single entry per CDR3 protein. The table lists about 33,000 distinct CDR3 sequences, about 10% of them singletons. Described time point: blood at routine non-recurrence follow-up after resection. This clonotype was recorded many times.

The source material was PBMCs, sampled at follow-up. The receptor comes from a female donor with early-stage non-small cell lung cancer. V gene TRBV9 combines with J gene TRBJ1-4; the D gene is possibly TRBD1 (6 bases). Written as DNA, the CDR3 is TGTGCCAGCAGCCCACGGACAGCTAATGAAAAACTGTTTTTT. It translates to CASSPRTANEKLFF.